Following are 2 T cell receptor beta chains from one sample sequenced in a study of shared clonotypes between healthy human individuals. It was CD45RO-negative cells, positively selected for CCR7, that made up naive CD8 cells, with terminally differentiated effector memory CD45RA+ cells excluded. The protocol was immunoSEQ multiplex PCR, while the TCRdb copy is restricted to in-frame clones and leaves out a portion. The sample lists hundreds of thousands of clones; about 96% were seen once. The sequenced sample was naive CD8+ T cells sorted from blood. Receptors were obtained from a woman aged 30 to 39 in good health.

The CDR3 region is CASSLGVGVGYSYEQYF. The CDR3, as DNA: TGTGCCAGCAGCTTGGGAGTAGGGGTGGGATATTCCTACGAGCAGTACTTC. V is TRBV5-4 and J is TRBJ2-7; the D gene is possibly TRBD1 (5 bases). The germline V gene has CDR1 SGHNT and CDR2 YYREEE (reference sequence). There are 17 residues in the CDR3. Trimming removed 0 bases at V and 1 base at J, with 17 bases between.

The rearrangement links TRBV28 to TRBJ2-7; tentatively, D is TRBD1 or TRBD2 (6 bases each). Germline loops: CDR1 MDHEN, CDR2 SYDVKM. The CDR3 extends over 16 amino acids. V dropped 4 bases and J dropped 1 base, with 17 bases sitting between them. Here the CDR3 reads CASSWFSGQYSYEQYF. The CDR3 DNA reads as TGTGCCAGCAGTTGGTTTAGCGGACAGTATTCCTACGAGCAGTACTTC. Using reference TRBV28 and TRBJ2-7 for the parts outside the CDR3, the full variable domain is DVKVTQSSRYLVKRTGEKVFLECVQDMDHENMFWYRQDPGLGLRLIYFSYDVKMKEKGDIPEGYSVSREKKERFSLILESASTNQTSMYLCASSWFSGQYSYEQYFGPGTRLTVT.